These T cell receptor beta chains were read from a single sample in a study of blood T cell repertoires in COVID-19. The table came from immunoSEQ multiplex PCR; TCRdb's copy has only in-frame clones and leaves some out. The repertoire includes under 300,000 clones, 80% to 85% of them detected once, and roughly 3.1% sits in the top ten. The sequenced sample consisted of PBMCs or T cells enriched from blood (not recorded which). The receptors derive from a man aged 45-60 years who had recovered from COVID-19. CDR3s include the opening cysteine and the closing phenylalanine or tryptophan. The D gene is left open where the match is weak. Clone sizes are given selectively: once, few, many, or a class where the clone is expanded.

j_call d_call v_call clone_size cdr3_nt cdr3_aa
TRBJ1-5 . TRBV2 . TGTGCCAGCGGCCAGGGTCCGGTTCAGCCCCAGCATTTT CASGQGPVQPQHF
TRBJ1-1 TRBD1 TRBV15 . TGTGCCACCAGCAGAGTGACAGGGGCTGGCACTGAAGCTTTCTTT CATSRVTGAGTEAFF
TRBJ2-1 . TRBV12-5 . TGTGCTAGTGGTTTGGTACAGGGCGGGAGTGGTTCCTACAATGAGCAGTTCTTC CASGLVQGGSGSYNEQFF
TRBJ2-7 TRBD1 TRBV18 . TGTGCCAGCTCACCTGCTCAGGGGGCGACTACCTACGAGCAGTACTTC CASSPAQGATTYEQYF
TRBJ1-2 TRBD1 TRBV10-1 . TGCGCCAGCAGTCCAGACGGGACAGGGGACGGCTACACCTTC CASSPDGTGDGYTF
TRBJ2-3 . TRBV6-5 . TGTGCCAGCAGTTACGGTGAGGCCCTCACAGATACGCAGTATTTT CASSYGEALTDTQYF
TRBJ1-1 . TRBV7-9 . TGTGCCAGCAGCTTAGGTCTCGGGAACACTGAAGCTTTCTTT CASSLGLGNTEAFF
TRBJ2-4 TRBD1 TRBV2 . TGTGCCAGTACTTTTGGGACAGGGGGTTTTCAGTACTTC CASTFGTGGFQYF
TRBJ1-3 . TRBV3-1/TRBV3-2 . TGTGCCAGCAGCCTTAAGGGAGCGGACACCATATATTTT CASSLKGADTIYF
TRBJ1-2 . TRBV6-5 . TGTGCCAGCATGAGGGAGAACTATGGCTACACCTTC CASMRENYGYTF
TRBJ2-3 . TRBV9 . TGTGCCAGCAGCGTACACAGAACCACAGATACGCAGTATTTT CASSVHRTTDTQYF
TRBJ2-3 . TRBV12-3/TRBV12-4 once TGTGCCAGCAGTTTCGGCGGAGAGGCGCAGTATTTT CASSFGGEAQYF
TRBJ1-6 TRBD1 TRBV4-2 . TGTGCCAGCAGCCAACCACACCCACGACAGGGGGCGGCCCTCCACTTT CASSQPHPRQGAALHF
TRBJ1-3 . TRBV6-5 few TGTGCCAGCAGTCTGGAGGTGAACACCATATATTTT CASSLEVNTIYF
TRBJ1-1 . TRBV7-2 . TGTGCCAGCAGCTCCCCGGGGGTAGGGGTGACCGAAGCTTTCTTT CASSSPGVGVTEAFF